This is a list of T cell receptor beta chains from one sample in a study of blood T cell repertoires in COVID-19. This table comes from immunoSEQ multiplex PCR, and its TCRdb copy is limited to in-frame clones, with some not included. Of more than 200,000 clones listed, around 83% are singletons. Material: peripheral blood. The origin of the receptors is a woman between 50 and 59 years old with COVID-19, enrolled during active disease. Each CDR3 is given with its conserved first and last residue. D genes are given only for firm matches. Only some rows state a clone size, as once, few, many or a class for expanded clones.

cdr3_nt | cdr3_aa | v_call | d_call | clone_size | j_call
TGTGCCAGCAGCCAAGACTACAGGGACTACGAGCAGTACTTC | CASSQDYRDYEQYF | TRBV14 | . | . | TRBJ2-7
TGTGCCAGCAGTACTGGGCAGGGGACTAACTATGGCTACACCTTC | CASSTGQGTNYGYTF | TRBV6-5 | . | . | TRBJ1-2
TGTGCCAGCAGCTTCGAAGAGAGGGCCTATGGCTACACCTTC | CASSFEERAYGYTF | TRBV5-6 | . | . | TRBJ1-2
TGCGCCAGCAGCCAAGAACTCTTGACTAGCGCCGGGGAGCTGTTTTTT | CASSQELLTSAGELFF | TRBV4-3 | TRBD2 | once | TRBJ2-2
TGTGCCAGCTCACCCCTGGACAGTTATAATTCACCCCTCCACTTT | CASSPLDSYNSPLHF | TRBV18 | . | few | TRBJ1-6
TGCGCCAACCGGACAGGACCTCCAGGGACCGGGGAGCTGTTTTTT | CANRTGPPGTGELFF | TRBV5-1 | TRBD1 | few | TRBJ2-2
TGTGCCAGCAGTTCCCGCTACGTAACAGGGGTCAAAAGGGGAGAGCAGTTCTTC | CASSSRYVTGVKRGEQFF | TRBV28 | TRBD1 | . | TRBJ2-1
TGTGCCAGCAGCTCATATGGTGTGGCCTATGGCTACACCTTC | CASSSYGVAYGYTF | TRBV5-8 | . | . | TRBJ1-2
TGCGCCAGCAGCAGGCGTGACACCTTGAACACTGAAGCTTTCTTT | CASSRRDTLNTEAFF | TRBV5-1 | . | . | TRBJ1-1
TGTGCCAGCAGCTTGACATACGGGGGTACTGGAAACACCATATATTTT | CASSLTYGGTGNTIYF | TRBV5-6 | . | . | TRBJ1-3
TGCGCCAGCAGCCAAGAGGGTCCCATCACGGGACCCCTCCACTTT | CASSQEGPITGPLHF | TRBV4-1 | . | . | TRBJ1-6
TGTGCCAGTAGTATGGGGACAGGGTACCCCCACGAGCAGTACTTC | CASSMGTGYPHEQYF | TRBV19 | TRBD1 | once | TRBJ2-7
TGTGCCAGCAAGGGACAGCTGAATGAAAAACTGTTTTTT | CASKGQLNEKLFF | TRBV27 | TRBD1 | . | TRBJ1-4
TGCGCCAGCAGCTCGTTATCGGAGACGGAGACCCAGTACTTC | CASSSLSETETQYF | TRBV5-1 | . | . | TRBJ2-5
TGTGCCAGCTCACCAGACGGACAGGTAGGAGATACGCAGTATTTT | CASSPDGQVGDTQYF | TRBV18 | TRBD1 | . | TRBJ2-3
TGTGCCAGCAGCTTACAGGGATGGAACACCGGGGAGCTGTTTTTT | CASSLQGWNTGELFF | TRBV11-2 | . | . | TRBJ2-2
TGTGCCAGCAGTGACAGTTCCGGTTCACCCCTCCACTTT | CASSDSSGSPLHF | TRBV6-4 | . | once | TRBJ1-6
TGCGCCAGCAGCCAAGACCCAGGCGCGGGATTAAATGAGCAGTTCTTC | CASSQDPGAGLNEQFF | TRBV4-1 | . | . | TRBJ2-1
TGTGCCATCAGTAAATCAGGGGGCACAATCACAGATACGCAGTATTTT | CAISKSGGTITDTQYF | TRBV10-3 | TRBD1 | . | TRBJ2-3
TGTGCCAGCAGTCCTCCCGACAGGGTGCGGCCGCCCCAGCATTTT | CASSPPDRVRPPQHF | TRBV28 | TRBD1 | few | TRBJ1-5
TGTGCCAGCTCAAGGACAGATCACTTCTACGAGCAGTACTTC | CASSRTDHFYEQYF | TRBV18 | . | . | TRBJ2-7
TGTGCCAGTAGTCGCCGGGGACGAGCGGGGGGCCCCACCTACGAGCAGTACTTC | CASSRRGRAGGPTYEQYF | TRBV19 | TRBD2 | . | TRBJ2-7
TGTGCCACCCACTGGGGACAGGAGAACACTGAAGCTTTCTTT | CATHWGQENTEAFF | TRBV24-1 | TRBD1 | . | TRBJ1-1
TGTGCCTGGAGTACCGGGGGGCCAGGGGAGCAGTTCTTC | CAWSTGGPGEQFF | TRBV30 | . | . | TRBJ2-1
TGTGCCAGCAGTACTTTAACGGTCTATAATTCACCCCTCCACTTT | CASSTLTVYNSPLHF | TRBV6-5 | . | . | TRBJ1-6
TGTGCCACCAGTGATTCTCGACCCTTAGCGGGAGAAGAGACCCAGTACTTC | CATSDSRPLAGEETQYF | TRBV24-1 | TRBD2 | . | TRBJ2-5
TGTGCCAGTAGTCCTCCAGGCCAAAGCAATCAGCCCCAGCATTTT | CASSPPGQSNQPQHF | TRBV19 | . | . | TRBJ1-5
TGTGCCAGCAGTTCCCAAGGAGGGGTCAATTCACCCCTCCACTTT | CASSSQGGVNSPLHF | TRBV6-5 | . | few | TRBJ1-6
TGCGCCAGCAGCTTGGTCGGGGGTGCGGTCTACAATGAGCAGTTCTTC | CASSLVGGAVYNEQFF | TRBV5-1 | . | . | TRBJ2-1
TGTGCCTGGAGTGTGGCTGAAAAACTGTTTTTT | CAWSVAEKLFF | TRBV30 | . | . | TRBJ1-4
TGTGCCAGCAGCGTAGGAGGGATGAACACTGAAGCTTTCTTT | CASSVGGMNTEAFF | TRBV9 | . | . | TRBJ1-1
TGTGCCAGCAGCCCGACAGTAAATAGAAGAAACTATGGCTACACCTTC | CASSPTVNRRNYGYTF | TRBV7-2 | . | . | TRBJ1-2
TGTGCCAGTAAGAGACAGGGCGGAAATCCCAATGAGCAGTTCTTC | CASKRQGGNPNEQFF | TRBV19 | TRBD1 | . | TRBJ2-1
TGTGCCAGCAGTCCCCAATCGACAGGGGCTCGGGGCTACACCTTC | CASSPQSTGARGYTF | TRBV28 | TRBD1 | . | TRBJ1-2
TGCGCCAGCAGTGAGGCAATTCTGGGACAGGGCTCCTACGAGCAGTACTTC | CASSEAILGQGSYEQYF | TRBV10-1 | TRBD1 | . | TRBJ2-7
TGTGCCAGCAGTTTAAACGCCAGGCCGAACTATGGCTACACCTTC | CASSLNARPNYGYTF | TRBV27 | . | . | TRBJ1-2
TGCGCCAGCAGCCTGGGGGAGGGCAGGGAGAATGAAAAACTGTTTTTT | CASSLGEGRENEKLFF | TRBV4-3 | . | once | TRBJ1-4
TGTGCCAGCAGGCGGAGAGCCTCGAACACCGGGGAGCTGTTTTTT | CASRRRASNTGELFF | TRBV9 | . | . | TRBJ2-2
TGTGCCAGCAGCCCCCCGGCTGGAAACACCATATATTTT | CASSPPAGNTIYF | TRBV9 | . | . | TRBJ1-3
TGCGCCAGCAGCCCCTGGCAGGGGGCTGATACTGAAGCTTTCTTT | CASSPWQGADTEAFF | TRBV5-1 | TRBD1 | . | TRBJ1-1
TGTGCCAGCAGCTTGCGCGGGGGAGGCGATGAGCAGTTCTTC | CASSLRGGGDEQFF | TRBV5-5 | TRBD2 | . | TRBJ2-1
TGTGCCAGCAGCGGGACAGCCTCCTCGAACACTGAAGCTTTCTTT | CASSGTASSNTEAFF | TRBV5-4 | TRBD1 | . | TRBJ1-1